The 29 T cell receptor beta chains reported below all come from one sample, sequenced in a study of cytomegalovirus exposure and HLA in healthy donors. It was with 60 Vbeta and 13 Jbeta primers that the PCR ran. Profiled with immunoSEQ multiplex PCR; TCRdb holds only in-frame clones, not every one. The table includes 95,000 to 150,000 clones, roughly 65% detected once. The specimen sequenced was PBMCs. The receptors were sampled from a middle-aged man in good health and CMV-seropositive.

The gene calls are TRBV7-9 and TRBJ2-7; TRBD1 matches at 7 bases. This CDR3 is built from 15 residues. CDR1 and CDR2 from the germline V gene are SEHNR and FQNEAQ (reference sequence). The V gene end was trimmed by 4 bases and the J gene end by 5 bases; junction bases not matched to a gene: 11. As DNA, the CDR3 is TGTGCCAGCAGCTCAGGGGGATCGAACGGTCACGAGCAGTACTTC. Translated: CASSSGGSNGHEQYF.

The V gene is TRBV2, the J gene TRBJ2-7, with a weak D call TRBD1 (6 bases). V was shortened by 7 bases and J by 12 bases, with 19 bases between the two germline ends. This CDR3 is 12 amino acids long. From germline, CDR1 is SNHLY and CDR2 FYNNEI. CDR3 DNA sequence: TGTGCCAGCAACCTACAGGGCCCCGCGCCGTACTTC. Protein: CASNLQGPAPYF.

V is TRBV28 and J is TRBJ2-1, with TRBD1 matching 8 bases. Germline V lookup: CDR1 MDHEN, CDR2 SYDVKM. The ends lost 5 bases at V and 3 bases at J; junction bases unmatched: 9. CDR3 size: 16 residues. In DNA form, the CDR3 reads TGTGCCAGCAGTGAGGGACAGGCGGGATACTACAATGAGCAGTTCTTC. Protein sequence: CASSEGQAGYYNEQFF.

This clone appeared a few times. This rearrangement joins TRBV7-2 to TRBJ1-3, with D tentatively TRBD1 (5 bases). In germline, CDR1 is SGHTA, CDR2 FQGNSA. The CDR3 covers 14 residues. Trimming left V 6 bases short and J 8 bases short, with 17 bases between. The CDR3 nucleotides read TGTGCCAGCAGGACGGGGGGGGAGTGGGACACCATATATTTT. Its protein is CASRTGGEWDTIYF.

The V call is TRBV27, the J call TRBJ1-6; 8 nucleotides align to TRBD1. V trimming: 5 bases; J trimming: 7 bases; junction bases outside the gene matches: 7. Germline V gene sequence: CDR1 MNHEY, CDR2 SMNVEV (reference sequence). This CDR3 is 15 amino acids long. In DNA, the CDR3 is TGTGCCAGCAGTCCCCGGACAGGGATGAATTCACCCCTCCACTTT. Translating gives CASSPRTGMNSPLHF.

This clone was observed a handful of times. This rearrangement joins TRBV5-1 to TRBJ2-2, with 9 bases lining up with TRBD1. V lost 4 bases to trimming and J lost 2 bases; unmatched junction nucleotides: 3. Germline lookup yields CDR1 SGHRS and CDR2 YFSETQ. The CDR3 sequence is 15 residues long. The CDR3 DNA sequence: TGCGCCAGCAGCAAGGGACAGGGTAACACCGGGGAGCTGTTTTTT. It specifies CASSKGQGNTGELFF.

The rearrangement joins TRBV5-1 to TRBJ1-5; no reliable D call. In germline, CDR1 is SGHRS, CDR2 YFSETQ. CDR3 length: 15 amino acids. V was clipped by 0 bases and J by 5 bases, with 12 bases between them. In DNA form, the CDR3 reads TGCGCCAGCAGCTTGGCCGGCGGGGATTATCAGCCCCAGCATTTT. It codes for CASSLAGGDYQPQHF.

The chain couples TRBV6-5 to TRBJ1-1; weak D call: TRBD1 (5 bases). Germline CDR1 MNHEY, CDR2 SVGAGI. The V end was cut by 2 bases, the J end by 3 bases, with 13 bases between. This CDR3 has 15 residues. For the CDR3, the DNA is TGTGCCAGCAGTTACGGGGCAGGGCTGGACACTGAAGCTTTCTTT. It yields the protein CASSYGAGLDTEAFF.

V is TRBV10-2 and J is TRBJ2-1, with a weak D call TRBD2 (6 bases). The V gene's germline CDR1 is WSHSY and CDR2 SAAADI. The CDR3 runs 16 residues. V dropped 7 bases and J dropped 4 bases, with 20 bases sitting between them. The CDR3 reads CASTSSGTGGYNEQFF. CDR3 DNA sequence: TGCGCCAGCACCTCCTCCGGGACTGGCGGTTACAATGAGCAGTTCTTC.

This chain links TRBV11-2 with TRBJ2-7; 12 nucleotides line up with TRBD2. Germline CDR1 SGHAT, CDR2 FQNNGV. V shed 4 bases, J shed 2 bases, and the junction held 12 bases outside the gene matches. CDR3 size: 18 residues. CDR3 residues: CASSWGQRTSGITYEQYF. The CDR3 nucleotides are TGTGCCAGCAGCTGGGGACAGAGGACTAGCGGGATCACCTACGAGCAGTACTTC.

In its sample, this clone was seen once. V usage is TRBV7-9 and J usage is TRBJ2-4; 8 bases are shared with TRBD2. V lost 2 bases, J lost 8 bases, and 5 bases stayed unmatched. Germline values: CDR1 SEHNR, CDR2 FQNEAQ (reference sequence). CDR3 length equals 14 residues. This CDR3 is CASSLLGAGDIQYF. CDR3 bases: TGTGCCAGCAGCTTACTTGGAGCGGGGGACATTCAGTACTTC.

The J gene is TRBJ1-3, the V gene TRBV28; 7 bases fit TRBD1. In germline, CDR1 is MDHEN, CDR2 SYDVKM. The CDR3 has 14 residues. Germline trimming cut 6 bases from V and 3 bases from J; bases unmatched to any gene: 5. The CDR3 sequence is CASSYRTGGNTIYF. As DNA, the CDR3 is TGTGCCAGCAGCTACAGGACAGGTGGAAACACCATATATTTT.

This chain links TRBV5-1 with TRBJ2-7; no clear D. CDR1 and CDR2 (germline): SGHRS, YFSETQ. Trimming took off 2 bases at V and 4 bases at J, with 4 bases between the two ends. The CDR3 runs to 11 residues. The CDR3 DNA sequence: TGCGCCAGCAGCTTCGGGTACGAGCAGTACTTC. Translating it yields CASSFGYEQYF.

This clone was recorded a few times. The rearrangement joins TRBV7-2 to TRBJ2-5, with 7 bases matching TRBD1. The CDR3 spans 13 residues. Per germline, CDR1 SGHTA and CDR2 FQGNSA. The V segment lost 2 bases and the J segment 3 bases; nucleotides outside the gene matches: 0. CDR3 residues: CASSLQGEETQYF. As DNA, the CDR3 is TGTGCCAGCAGCTTACAGGGGGAAGAGACCCAGTACTTC.

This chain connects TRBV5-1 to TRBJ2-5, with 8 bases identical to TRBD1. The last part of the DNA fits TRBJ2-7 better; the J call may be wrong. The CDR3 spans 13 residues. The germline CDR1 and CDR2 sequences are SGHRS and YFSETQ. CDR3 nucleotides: TGCGCCAGCAGCCTGACAGGGGACTACGAGCAGTACTTC. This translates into CASSLTGDYEQYF.

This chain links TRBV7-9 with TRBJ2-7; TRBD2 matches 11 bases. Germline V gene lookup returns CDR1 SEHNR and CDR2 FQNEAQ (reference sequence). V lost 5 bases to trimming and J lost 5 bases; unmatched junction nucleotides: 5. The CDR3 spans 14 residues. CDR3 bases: TGTGCCAGCAGCACTAGCGGGAGTAGGAACGAGCAGTACTTC. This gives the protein CASSTSGSRNEQYF.

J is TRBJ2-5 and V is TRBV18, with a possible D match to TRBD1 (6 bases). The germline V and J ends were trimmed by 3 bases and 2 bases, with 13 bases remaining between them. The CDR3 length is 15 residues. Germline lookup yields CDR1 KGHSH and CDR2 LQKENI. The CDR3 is CASSPRAGVQETQYF. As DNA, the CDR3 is TGTGCCAGCTCACCTCGGGCAGGGGTTCAAGAGACCCAGTACTTC. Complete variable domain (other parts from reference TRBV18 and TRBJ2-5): NAGVMQNPRHLVRRRGQEARLRCSPMKGHSHVYWYRQLPEEGLKFMVYLQKENIIDESGMPKERFSAEFPKEGPSILRIQQVVRGDSAAYFCASSPRAGVQETQYFGPGTRLLVL.

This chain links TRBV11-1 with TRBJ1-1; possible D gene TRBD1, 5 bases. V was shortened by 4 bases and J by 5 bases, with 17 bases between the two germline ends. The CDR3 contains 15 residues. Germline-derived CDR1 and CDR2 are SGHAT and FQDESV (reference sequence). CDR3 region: CASSSQGLLQTEAFF. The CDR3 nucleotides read TGTGCCAGCAGCTCCCAGGGTTTGTTACAGACTGAAGCTTTCTTT.

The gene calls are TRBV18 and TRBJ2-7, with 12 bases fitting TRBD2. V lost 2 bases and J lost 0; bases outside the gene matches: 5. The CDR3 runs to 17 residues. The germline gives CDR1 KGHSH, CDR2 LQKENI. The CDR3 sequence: CASSPMGLAGSSYEQYF. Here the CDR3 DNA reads TGTGCCAGCTCACCAATGGGACTAGCGGGTAGCTCCTACGAGCAGTACTTC.

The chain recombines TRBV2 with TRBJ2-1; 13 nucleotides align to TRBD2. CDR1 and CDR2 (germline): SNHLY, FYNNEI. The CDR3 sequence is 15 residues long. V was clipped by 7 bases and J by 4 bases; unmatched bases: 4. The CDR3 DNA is TGTGCCAGCACCCGACTAGCGGGAGGTTACAATGAGCAGTTCTTC. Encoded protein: CASTRLAGGYNEQFF. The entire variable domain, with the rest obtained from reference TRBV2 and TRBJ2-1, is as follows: EPEVTQTPSHQVTQMGQEVILRCVPISNHLYFYWYRQILGQKVEFLVSFYNNEISEKSEIFDDQFSVERPDGSNFTLKIRSTKLEDSAMYFCASTRLAGGYNEQFFGPGTRLTVL.

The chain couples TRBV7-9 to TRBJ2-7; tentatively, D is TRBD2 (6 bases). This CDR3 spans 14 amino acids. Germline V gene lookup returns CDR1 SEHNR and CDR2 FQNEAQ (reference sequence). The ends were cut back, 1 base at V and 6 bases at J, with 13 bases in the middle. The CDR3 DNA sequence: TGTGCCAGCAGCTTAGTTATAGCGGACGGCGAGCAGTACTTC. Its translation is CASSLVIADGEQYF.

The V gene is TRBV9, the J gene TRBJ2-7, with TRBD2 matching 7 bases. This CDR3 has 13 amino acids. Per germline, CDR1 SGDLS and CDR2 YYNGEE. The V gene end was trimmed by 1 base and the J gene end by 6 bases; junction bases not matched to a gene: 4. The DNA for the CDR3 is TGTGCCAGCAGCGTAATTGCGGGAGCCGAGCAGTACTTC. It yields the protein CASSVIAGAEQYF.

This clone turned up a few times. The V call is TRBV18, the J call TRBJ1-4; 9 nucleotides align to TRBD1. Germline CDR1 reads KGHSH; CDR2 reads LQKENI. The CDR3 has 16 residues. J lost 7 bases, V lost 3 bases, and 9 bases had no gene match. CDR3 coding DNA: TGTGCCAGCTCACCGAGACAGGGGGACCTGCCTGAAAAACTGTTTTTT. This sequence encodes CASSPRQGDLPEKLFF.

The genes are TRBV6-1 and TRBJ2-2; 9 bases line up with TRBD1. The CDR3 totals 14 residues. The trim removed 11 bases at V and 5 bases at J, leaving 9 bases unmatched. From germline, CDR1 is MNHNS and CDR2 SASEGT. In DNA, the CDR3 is TGTGCCGAATCCCCGGGACAGGGTACCGGGGAGCTGTTTTTT. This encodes CAESPGQGTGELFF.

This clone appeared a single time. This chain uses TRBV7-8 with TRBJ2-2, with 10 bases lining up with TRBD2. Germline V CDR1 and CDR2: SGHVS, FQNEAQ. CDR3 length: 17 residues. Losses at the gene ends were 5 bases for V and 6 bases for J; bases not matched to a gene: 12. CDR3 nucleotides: TGTGCCAGCAGCCCGACTGGGTCTAGCGGGGGCCCCGGGGAGCTGTTTTTT. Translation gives CASSPTGSSGGPGELFF.

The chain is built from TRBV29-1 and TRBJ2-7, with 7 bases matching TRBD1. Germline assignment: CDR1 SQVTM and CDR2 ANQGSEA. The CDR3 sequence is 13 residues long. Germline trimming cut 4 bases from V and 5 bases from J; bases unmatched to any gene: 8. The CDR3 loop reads CSVARQGIDEQYF. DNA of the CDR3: TGCAGCGTTGCGAGACAGGGTATCGACGAGCAGTACTTC.

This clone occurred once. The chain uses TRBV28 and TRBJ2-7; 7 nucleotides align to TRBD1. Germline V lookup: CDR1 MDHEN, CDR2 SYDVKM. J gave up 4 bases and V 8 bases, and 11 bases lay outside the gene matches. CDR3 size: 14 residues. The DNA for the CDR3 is TGTGCCAGCCAGGGGGTCCCATTGCGGTACGAGCAGTACTTC. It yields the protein CASQGVPLRYEQYF.

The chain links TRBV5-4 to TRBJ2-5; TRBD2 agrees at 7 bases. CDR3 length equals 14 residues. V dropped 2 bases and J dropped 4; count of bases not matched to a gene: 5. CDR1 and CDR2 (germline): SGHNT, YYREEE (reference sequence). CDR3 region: CASSFLTGGETQYF. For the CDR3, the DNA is TGTGCCAGCAGCTTCTTGACGGGAGGAGAGACCCAGTACTTC. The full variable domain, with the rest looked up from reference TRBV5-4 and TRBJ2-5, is ETGVTQSPTHLIKTRGQQVTLRCSSQSGHNTVSWYQQALGQGPQFIFQYYREEENGRGNFPPRFSGLQFPNYSSELNVNALELDDSALYLCASSFLTGGETQYFGPGTRLLVL.

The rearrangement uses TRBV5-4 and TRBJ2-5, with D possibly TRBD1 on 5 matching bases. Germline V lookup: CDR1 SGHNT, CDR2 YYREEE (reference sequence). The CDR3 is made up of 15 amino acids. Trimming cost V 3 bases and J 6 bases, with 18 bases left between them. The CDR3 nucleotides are TGTGCCAGCAGCTCGCACCCCACAGGAGAACAGACCCAGTACTTC. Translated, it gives CASSSHPTGEQTQYF.